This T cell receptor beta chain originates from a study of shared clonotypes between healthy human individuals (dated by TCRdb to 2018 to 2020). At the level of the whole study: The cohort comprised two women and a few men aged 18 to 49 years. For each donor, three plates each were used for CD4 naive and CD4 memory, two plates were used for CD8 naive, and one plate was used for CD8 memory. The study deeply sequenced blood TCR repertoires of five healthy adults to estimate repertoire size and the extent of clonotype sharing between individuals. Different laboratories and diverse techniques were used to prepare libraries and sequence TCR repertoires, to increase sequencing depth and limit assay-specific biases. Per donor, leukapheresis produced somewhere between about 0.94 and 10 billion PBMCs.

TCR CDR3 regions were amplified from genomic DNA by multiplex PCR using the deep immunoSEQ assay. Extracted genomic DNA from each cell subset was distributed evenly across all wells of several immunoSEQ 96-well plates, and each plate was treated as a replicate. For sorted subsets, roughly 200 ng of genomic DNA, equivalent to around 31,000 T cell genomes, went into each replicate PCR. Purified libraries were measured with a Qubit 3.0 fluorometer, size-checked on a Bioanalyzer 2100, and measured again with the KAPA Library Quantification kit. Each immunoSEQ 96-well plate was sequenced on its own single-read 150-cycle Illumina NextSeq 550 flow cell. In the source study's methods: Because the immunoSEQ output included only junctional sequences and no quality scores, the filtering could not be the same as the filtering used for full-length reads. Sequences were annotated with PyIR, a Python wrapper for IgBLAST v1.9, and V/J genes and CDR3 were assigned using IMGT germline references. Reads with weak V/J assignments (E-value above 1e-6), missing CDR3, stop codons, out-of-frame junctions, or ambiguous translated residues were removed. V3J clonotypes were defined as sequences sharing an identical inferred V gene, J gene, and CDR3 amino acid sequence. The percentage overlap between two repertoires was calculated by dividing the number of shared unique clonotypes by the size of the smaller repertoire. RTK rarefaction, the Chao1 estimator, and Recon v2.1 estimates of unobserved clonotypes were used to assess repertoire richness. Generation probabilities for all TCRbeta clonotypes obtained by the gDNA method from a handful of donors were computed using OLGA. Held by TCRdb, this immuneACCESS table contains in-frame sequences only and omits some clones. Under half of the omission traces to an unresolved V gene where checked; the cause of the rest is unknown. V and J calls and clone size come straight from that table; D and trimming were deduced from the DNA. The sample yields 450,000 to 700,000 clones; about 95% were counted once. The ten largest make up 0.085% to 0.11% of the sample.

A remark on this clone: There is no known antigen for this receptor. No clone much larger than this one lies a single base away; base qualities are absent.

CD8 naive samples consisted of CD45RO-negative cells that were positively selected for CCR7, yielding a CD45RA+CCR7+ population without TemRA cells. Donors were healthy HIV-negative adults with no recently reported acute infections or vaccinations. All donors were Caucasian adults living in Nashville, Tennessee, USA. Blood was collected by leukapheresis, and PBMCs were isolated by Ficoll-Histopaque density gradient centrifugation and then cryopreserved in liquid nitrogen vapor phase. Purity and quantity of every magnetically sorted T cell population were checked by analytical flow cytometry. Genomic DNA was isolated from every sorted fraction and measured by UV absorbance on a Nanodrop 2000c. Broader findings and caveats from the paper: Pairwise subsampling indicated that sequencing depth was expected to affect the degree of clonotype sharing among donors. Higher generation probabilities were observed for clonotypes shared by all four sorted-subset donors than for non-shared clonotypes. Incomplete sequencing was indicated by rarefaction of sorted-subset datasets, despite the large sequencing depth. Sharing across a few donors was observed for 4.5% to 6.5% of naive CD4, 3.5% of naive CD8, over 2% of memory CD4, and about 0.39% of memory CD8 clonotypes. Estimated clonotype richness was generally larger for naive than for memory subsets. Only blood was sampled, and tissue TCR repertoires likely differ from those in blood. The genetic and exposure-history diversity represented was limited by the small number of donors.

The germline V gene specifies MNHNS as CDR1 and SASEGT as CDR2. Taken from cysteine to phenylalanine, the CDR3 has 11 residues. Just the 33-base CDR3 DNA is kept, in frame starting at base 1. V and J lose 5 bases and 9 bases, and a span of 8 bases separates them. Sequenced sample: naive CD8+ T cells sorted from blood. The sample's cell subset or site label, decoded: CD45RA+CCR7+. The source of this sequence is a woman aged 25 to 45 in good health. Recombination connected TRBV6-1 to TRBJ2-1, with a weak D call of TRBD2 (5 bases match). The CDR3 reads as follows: CASSIEGEQFF. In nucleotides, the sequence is TGTGCCAGCAGTATCGAGGGTGAGCAGTTCTTC.